This record concerns one T cell receptor (beta chain) sequence. Its antigen is still unknown. CDR1 and CDR2 (germline): SNHLY, FYNNEI. Trimming took off 4 bases at V and 7 bases at J, with 7 bases between the two ends. This CDR3 spans 12 amino acids. This sample is drawn from a study of shared clonotypes between healthy human individuals. Points from the study as a whole: A small donor pool kept down the genetic and exposure-history diversity that was represented. An effect of sequencing depth on clonotype sharing among donors was expected.

Genomic DNA belonging to each subset was distributed in equal measure over several immunoSEQ plates. TCRdb's copy holds only in-frame clones and misses some; the assay was immunoSEQ multiplex PCR. The sample comprises 700,000 or so clones, more than 70% of which are singletons, and less than 2% rests with the top ten. Material for sequencing was memory CD4+ T cells sorted from blood. The subset here: CD45RA-negative fraction. This clonotype originated in a woman aged 25 to 39 in good health. The chain carries TRBV2 and TRBJ2-2; no clear D gene. CDR3 in amino acids: CASSGRVGELFF. The CDR3 DNA reads TGTGCCAGCAGTGGTAGAGTCGGGGAGCTGTTTTTT.